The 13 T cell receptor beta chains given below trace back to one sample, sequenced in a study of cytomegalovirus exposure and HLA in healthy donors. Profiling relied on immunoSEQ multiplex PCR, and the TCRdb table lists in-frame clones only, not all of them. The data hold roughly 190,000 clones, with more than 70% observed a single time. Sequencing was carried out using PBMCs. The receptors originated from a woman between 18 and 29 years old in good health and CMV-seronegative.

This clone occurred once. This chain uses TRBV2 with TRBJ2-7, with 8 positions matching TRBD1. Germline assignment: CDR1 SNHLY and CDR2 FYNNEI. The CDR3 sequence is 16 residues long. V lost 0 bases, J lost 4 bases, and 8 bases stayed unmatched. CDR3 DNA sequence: TGTGCCAGCAGTGAAGCGCAGGGGGCCGTCTGGTACGAGCAGTACTTC. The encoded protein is CASSEAQGAVWYEQYF.

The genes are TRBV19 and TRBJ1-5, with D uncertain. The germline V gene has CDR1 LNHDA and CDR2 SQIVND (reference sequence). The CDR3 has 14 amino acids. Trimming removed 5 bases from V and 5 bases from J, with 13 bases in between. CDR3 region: CASSHHQYDQPQHF. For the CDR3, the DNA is TGTGCCAGTAGTCATCATCAGTATGATCAGCCCCAGCATTTT.

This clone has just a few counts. The CDR3 loop reads CASSPGTGISEQYF. The CDR3 region has the DNA TGTGCCAGCAGCCCCGGGACAGGGATCTCCGAGCAGTACTTC. This chain connects TRBV27 to TRBJ2-7; 9 bases align to TRBD1. J lost 6 bases, V lost 6 bases, and 9 bases had no gene match. CDR3 length equals 14 residues. Per germline, CDR1 MNHEY and CDR2 SMNVEV (reference sequence).

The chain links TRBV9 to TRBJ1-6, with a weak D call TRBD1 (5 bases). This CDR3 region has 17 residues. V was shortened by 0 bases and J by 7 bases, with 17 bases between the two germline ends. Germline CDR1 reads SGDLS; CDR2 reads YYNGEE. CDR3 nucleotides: TGTGCCAGCAGCGTAGGATGGGGCTCCTCTGGGAATTCACCCCTCCACTTT. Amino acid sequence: CASSVGWGSSGNSPLHF.

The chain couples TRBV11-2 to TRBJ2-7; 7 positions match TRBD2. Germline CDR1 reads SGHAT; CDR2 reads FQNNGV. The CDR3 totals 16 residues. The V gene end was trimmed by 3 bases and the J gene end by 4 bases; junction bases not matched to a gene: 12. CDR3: CASSFMGASGRYEQYF. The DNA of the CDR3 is TGTGCCAGCAGCTTTATGGGAGCTAGCGGCCGTTACGAGCAGTACTTC.

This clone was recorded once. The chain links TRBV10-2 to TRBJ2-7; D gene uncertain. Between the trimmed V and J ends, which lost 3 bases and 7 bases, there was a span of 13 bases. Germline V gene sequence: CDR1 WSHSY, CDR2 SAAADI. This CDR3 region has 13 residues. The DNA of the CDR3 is TGCGCCAGCAGTGACTATCCTAATACGGAGCAGTACTTC. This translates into CASSDYPNTEQYF.

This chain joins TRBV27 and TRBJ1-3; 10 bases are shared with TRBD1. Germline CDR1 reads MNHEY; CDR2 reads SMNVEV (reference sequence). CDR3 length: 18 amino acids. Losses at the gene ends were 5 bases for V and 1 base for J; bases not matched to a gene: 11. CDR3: CASSPSGQGSFSGNTIYF. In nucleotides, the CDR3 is TGTGCCAGCAGTCCCTCGGGACAGGGGTCGTTTTCTGGAAACACCATATATTTT.

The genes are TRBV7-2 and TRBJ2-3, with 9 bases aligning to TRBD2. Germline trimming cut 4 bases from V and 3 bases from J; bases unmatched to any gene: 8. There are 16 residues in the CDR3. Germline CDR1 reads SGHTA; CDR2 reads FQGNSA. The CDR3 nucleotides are TGTGCCAGCAGCTCCCGGCAGCGGGGGGTAACAGATACGCAGTATTTT. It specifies CASSSRQRGVTDTQYF.

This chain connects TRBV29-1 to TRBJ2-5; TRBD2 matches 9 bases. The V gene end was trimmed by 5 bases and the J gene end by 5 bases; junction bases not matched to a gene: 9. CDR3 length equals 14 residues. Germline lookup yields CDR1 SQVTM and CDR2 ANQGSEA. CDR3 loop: CSVSGRGGLETQYF. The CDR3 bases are TGCAGCGTTTCGGGGCGGGGGGGCTTGGAGACCCAGTACTTC.

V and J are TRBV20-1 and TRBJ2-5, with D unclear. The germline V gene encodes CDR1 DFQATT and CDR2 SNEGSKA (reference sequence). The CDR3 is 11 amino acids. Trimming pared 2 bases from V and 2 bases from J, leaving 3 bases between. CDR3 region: CSARPQETQYF. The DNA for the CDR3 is TGCAGTGCTAGACCGCAAGAGACCCAGTACTTC.

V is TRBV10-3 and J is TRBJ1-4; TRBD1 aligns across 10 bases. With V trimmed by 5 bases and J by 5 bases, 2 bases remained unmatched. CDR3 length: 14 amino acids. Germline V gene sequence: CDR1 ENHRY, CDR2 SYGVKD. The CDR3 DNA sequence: TGTGCCATCAGTACGGACAGGGGGAATGAAAAACTGTTTTTT. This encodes CAISTDRGNEKLFF.

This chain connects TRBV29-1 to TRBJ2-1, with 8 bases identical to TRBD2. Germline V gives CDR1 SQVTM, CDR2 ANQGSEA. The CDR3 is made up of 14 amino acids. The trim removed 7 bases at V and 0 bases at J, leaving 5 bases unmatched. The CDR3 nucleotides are TGCAGCGCCCAGCGGGGGAGCTCCTACAATGAGCAGTTCTTC. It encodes CSAQRGSSYNEQFF.

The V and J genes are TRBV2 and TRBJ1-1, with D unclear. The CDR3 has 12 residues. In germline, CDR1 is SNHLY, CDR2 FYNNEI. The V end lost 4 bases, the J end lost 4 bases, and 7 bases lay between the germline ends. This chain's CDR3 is CASSGEATEAFF. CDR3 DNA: TGTGCCAGCAGTGGGGAGGCCACTGAAGCTTTCTTT.